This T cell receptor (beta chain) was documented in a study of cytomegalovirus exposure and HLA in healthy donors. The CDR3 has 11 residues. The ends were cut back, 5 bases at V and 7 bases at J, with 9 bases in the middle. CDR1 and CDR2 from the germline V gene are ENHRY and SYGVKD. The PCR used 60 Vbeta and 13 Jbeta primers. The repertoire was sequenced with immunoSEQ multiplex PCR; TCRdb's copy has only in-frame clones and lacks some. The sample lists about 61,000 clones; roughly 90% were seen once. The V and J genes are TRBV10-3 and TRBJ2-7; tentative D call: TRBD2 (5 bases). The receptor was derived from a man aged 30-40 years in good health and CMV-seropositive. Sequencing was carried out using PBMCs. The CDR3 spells CAISPTGEQYF. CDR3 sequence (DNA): TGTGCCATCAGTCCCACGGGGGAGCAGTACTTC.